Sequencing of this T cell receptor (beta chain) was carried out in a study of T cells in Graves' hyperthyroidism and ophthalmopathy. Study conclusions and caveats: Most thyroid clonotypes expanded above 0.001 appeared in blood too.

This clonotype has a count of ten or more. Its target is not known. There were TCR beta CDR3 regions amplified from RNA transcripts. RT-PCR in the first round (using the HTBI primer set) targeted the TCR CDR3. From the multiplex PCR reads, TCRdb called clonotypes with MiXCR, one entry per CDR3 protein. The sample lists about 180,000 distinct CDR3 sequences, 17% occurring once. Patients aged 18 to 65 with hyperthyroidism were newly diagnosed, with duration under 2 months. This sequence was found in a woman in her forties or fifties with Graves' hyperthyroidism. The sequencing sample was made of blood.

The CDR3 coding sequence is TGTGCCAGTAGTCCAGAATCCCGGAGCTATGGCTACACCTTC. Protein product: CASSPESRSYGYTF. The chain carries TRBV19 and TRBJ1-2; no firm D call. Germline lookup yields CDR1 LNHDA and CDR2 SQIVND (reference sequence). V was pared by 5 bases and J by 4 bases, with 14 bases between. CDR3 length equals 14 residues.